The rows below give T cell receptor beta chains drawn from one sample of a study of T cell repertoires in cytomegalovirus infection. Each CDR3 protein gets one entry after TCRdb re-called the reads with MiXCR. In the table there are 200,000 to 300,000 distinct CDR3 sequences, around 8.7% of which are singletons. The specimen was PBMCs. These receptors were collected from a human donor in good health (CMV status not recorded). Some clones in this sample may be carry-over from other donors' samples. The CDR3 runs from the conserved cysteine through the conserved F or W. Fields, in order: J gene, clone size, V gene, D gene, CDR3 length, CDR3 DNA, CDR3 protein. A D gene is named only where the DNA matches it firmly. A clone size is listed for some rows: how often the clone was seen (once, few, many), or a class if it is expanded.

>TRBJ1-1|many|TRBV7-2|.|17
TGTGCCAGCAGCTTAGTTGTCGGCTTGGGGATCAGGGCTGAAGCTTTCTTT
CASSLVVGLGIRAEAFF
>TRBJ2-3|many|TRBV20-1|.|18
TGCAGTGCTAGAGGCTACGCGGGGCTACCAAAAGGCACAGATACGCAGTATTTT
CSARGYAGLPKGTDTQYF
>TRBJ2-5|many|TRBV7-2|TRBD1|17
TGTGCCAGCAGTGGGACAGGGAGACGTAGGGGTCAAGAGACCCAGTACTTC
CASSGTGRRRGQETQYF
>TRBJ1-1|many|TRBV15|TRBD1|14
TGTGCCACCGGAGCGACAGGGCTCAACACTGAAGCTTTCTTT
CATGATGLNTEAFF
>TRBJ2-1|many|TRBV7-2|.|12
TGTGCCAGCAGCTTAGTAGTGGGGGAGCAGTTCTTC
CASSLVVGEQFF
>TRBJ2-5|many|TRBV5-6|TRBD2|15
TGTGCCAGCAGCCTATTACGGGGGGGTCAAGAGACCCAGTACTTC
CASSLLRGGQETQYF
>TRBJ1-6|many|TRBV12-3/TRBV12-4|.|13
TGTGCCAGCAAGACAGGTTATCTGGCACCCCTCCACTTT
CASKTGYLAPLHF
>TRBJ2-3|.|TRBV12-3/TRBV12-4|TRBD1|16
TGTGCCACCTCCCACCCGGGCAGGGGGAACACAGATACGCAGTATTTT
CATSHPGRGNTDTQYF
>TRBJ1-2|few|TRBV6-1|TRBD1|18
TGTGCCAGCAGTACGCGGCGGGGGTCAGGGACAGTTGGGCGCGGCTACACCTTC
CASSTRRGSGTVGRGYTF
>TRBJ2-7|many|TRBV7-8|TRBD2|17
TGTGCCAGCCAGCAGGCTACTAGCGGGAGGGCCCTCGGCGAGCAGTACTTC
CASQQATSGRALGEQYF
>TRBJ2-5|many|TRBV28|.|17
TGTGCCAGCAGTTTAATCGGAAGGACAGCCGGCCAAGAGACCCAGTACTTC
CASSLIGRTAGQETQYF
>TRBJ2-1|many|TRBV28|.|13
TGTGCCATCAACAAGTCACCAAGCAATGAGCAGTTCTTC
CAINKSPSNEQFF
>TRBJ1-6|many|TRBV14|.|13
TGTGCCAGCAGGAAAGAGGTTAATTCACCCCTCCACTTT
CASRKEVNSPLHF
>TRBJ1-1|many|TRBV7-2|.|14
TGTGCCAGCAGCTGGAAGGGGGGAGGCACTGAAGCTTTCTTT
CASSWKGGGTEAFF
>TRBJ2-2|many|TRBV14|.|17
TGTGCCAGCAGCCAAGGACAGGGGACTACTTACACCGGGGAGCTGTTTTTT
CASSQGQGTTYTGELFF
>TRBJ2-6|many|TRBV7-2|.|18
TGTGCCAGCAGCCCTTCAATGGACAGTTACTCTGGGGCCAACGTCCTGACTTTC
CASSPSMDSYSGANVLTF
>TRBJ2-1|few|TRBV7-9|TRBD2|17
TGTGCCAGCAGCTTAGTATCCGGGGGGATGCCTCACAATGAGCAGTTCTTC
CASSLVSGGMPHNEQFF
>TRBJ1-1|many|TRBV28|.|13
TGTGCCAGCAGCTCGAACCCGTATCTGGGAGCTTTCTTT
CASSSNPYLGAFF
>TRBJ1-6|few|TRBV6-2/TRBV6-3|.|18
TGTGCCAGCAGTAAACGTCATTCCCGGGACTATGAAAATTCACCCCTCCACTTT
CASSKRHSRDYENSPLHF
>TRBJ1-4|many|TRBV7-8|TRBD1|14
TGTGCCAGCACCAGAGGGGGCGTTGGCGAAAAACTGTTTTTT
CASTRGGVGEKLFF
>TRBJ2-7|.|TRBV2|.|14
TGTGCCAGCAGATTCTCGGGACGAAGCTACGAGCAGTACTTC
CASRFSGRSYEQYF
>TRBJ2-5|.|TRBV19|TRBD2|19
TGTGCCAGTAGTATGATAGGACTAGCGGGAGTAGGGGGAGGAGAGACCCAGTACTTC
CASSMIGLAGVGGGETQYF
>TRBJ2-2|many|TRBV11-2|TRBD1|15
TGTGCCAGCAGCACCCGGACAGGGCTGGGCGGGGAGCTGTTTTTT
CASSTRTGLGGELFF
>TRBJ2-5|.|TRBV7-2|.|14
TGTGCCAGCAGCTTAGAGACCTTCTCGGGGGCCCAGTACTTC
CASSLETFSGAQYF
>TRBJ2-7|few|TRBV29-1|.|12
TGCAGCGTTGAAGTCAACCCCGACGAGCAGTACTTC
CSVEVNPDEQYF
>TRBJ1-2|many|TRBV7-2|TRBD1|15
TGTGCCAGCAGCAATCCCAGGGGGTGGGGCTATGGCTACACCTTC
CASSNPRGWGYGYTF
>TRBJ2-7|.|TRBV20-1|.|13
TGCAGTGCTAGAGAACCGGGACCGTACGAGCAGTACTTC
CSAREPGPYEQYF
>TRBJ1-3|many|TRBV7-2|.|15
TGTGCCAGCAGCTGGGGCTCCTCACGTGGAAACACCATATATTTT
CASSWGSSRGNTIYF
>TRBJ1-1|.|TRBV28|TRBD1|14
TGTGCCAGCTGGCGGGACAGGGGGATTACTGAAGCTTTCTTT
CASWRDRGITEAFF
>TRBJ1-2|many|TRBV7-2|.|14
TGTGCCAGCAGCTTAATTAATTCGGGGGCTGGCTACACCTTC
CASSLINSGAGYTF
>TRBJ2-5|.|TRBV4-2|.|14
TGTGCCAGCAGCGGTGGCAGGCCTAGAGAGACCCAGTACTTC
CASSGGRPRETQYF
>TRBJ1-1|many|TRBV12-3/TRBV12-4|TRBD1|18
TGTGCCAGCAGGTTACAGGGGACAGGGCTAGCTATGAACACTGAAGCTTTCTTT
CASRLQGTGLAMNTEAFF
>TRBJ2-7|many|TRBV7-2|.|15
TGTGCCAGCAGCTTAGCTCCAGAACCTACCTACGAGCAGTACTTC
CASSLAPEPTYEQYF
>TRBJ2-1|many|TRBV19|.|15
TGTGCCAGTACCCCAGGGGCCCTCTCCTACAATGAGCAGTTCTTC
CASTPGALSYNEQFF
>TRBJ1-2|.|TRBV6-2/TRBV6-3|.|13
TGTGCCAGCAGAGCGGGGGCTCTCGGATTTAATACCTTC
CASRAGALGFNTF
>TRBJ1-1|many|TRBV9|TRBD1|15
TGTGCCAGCAGCGTATCAGGGGGGTTGAACACTGAAGCTTTCTTT
CASSVSGGLNTEAFF
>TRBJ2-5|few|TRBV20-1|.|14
TGCAGTGCTTGGAAGGGCGGGGCCCAAGAGACCCAGTACTTC
CSAWKGGAQETQYF
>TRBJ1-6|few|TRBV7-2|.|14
TGTGCCAGCAGCTTAGGTCTGGGGGCGGAACCCCTCCACTTT
CASSLGLGAEPLHF
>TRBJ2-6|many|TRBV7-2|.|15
TGTGCCAGCAGCCTACGGCTTTGGGGGGCCAACGTCCTGACTTTC
CASSLRLWGANVLTF
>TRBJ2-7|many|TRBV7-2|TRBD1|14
TGTGCCAGCAACCCGGGCGGGACAGGGCACGAGCAGTACTTC
CASNPGGTGHEQYF
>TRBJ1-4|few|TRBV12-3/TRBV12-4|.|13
TGTGCCAGCGGCGGGGGGACGGATGAAAAACTGTTTTTT
CASGGGTDEKLFF
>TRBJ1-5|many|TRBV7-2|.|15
TGTGCCAGCAGCTTAGTGAACAGGGTAGAACAGCCCCAGCATTTT
CASSLVNRVEQPQHF
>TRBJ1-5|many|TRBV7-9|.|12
TGTGCCAGCAGCTCCGACAGTCGGCTCCAGCATTTT
CASSSDSRLQHF
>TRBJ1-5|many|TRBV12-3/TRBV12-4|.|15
TGTGCCAGCAGTCGCACTGAGGGTAGCAATCAGCCCCAGCATTTT
CASSRTEGSNQPQHF
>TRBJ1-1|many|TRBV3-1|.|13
TGTGCCAGCAGCCAGGGTCCCGGCGTTGAAGCTTTCTTT
CASSQGPGVEAFF
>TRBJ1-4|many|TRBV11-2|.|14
TGTGCCAGCAGCTTAGACAGTATAAATGAAAAACTGTTTTTT
CASSLDSINEKLFF
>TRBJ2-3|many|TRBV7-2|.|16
TGTGCCAGCAGCTTAGGGTCTCGGGGGCTAAGGGGTACGCAGTATTTT
CASSLGSRGLRGTQYF
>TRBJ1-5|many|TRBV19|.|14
TGTGCCAGTAGTATAGCACAGAACAATCAGCCCCAGCATTTT
CASSIAQNNQPQHF
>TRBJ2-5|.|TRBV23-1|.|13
TGCGCCAGCAGCCCTAGGGTGGAAGAGACCCAGTACTTC
CASSPRVEETQYF
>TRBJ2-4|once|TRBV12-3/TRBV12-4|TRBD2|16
TGTGCCAGCAGTAATGGAGCGGGAGGGGCCAAAAACATTCAGTACTTC
CASSNGAGGAKNIQYF
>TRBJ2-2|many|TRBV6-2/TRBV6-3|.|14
TGTGCCAGCAATCGGGACCAGAACACCGGGGAGCTGTTTTTT
CASNRDQNTGELFF
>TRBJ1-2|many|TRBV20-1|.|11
TGCAGTGCTAGATTGCGGGGTGGCTACACCTTC
CSARLRGGYTF
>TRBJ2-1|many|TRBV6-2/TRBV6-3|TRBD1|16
TGTGCCAGCAGTACCCTTACAGGGGGCATTAGGAATGAGCAGTTCTTC
CASSTLTGGIRNEQFF
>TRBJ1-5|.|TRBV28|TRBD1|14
TGTGCCAGCAGTTTATCAGGGGGCGGAAAGCCCCAGCATTTT
CASSLSGGGKPQHF
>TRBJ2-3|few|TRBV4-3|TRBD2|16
TGCGCCAGCAGCCAAACGGGCGGGAGTAAAAAAGATACGCAGTATTTT
CASSQTGGSKKDTQYF
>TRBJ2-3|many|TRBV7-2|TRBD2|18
TGTGCCAGCAGCCCACGGATTCCGACTAGCGGGAGAACAGATACGCAGTATTTT
CASSPRIPTSGRTDTQYF
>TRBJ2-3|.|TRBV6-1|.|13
TGTGCCAGCAAAAAGGGGAGCACAGATACGCAGTATTTT
CASKKGSTDTQYF
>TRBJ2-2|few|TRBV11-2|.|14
TGTGCCAGCAGCCTACCCATAAACACCGGGGAGCTGTTTTTT
CASSLPINTGELFF
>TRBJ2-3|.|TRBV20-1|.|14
TGCAGTGCTAGAGATCCTGCTAGCACAGATACGCAGTATTTT
CSARDPASTDTQYF